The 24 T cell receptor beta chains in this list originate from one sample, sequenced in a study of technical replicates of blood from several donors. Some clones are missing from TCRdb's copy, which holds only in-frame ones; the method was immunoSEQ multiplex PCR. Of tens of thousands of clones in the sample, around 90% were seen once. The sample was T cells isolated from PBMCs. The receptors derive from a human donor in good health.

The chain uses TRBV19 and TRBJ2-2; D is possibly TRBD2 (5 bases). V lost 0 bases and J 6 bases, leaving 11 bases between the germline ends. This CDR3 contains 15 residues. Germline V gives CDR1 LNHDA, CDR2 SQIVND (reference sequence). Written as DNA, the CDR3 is TGTGCCAGTAGTATAGAGGGGAGAACAGCCGGGGAGCTGTTTTTT. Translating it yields CASSIEGRTAGELFF.

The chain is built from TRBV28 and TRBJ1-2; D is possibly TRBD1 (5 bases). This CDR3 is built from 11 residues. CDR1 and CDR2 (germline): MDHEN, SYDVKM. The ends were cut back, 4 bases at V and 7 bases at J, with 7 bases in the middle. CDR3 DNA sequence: TGTGCCAGCAGTTGGGGACTTGGCTACACCTTC. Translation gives CASSWGLGYTF.

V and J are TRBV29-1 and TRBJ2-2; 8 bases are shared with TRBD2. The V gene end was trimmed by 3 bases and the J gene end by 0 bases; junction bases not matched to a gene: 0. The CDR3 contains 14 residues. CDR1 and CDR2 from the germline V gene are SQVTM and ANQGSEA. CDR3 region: CSVDGGANTGELFF. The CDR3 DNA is TGCAGCGTTGACGGGGGGGCGAACACCGGGGAGCTGTTTTTT.

CDR3 coding DNA: TGTGCCATCAGTGAGTCGACCCCCACAGGGAACACTGAAGCTTTCTTT. Translated, it gives CAISESTPTGNTEAFF. The V call is TRBV10-3, the J call TRBJ1-1; D possibly corresponds to TRBD1 (5 bases). V dropped 0 bases and J dropped 1 base, with 12 bases sitting between them. Per germline, CDR1 ENHRY and CDR2 SYGVKD. The CDR3 is 16 amino acids.

CDR3 residues: CASSHAPGARGELFF. The CDR3 coding sequence is TGTGCCAGCAGCCATGCCCCAGGGGCGCGCGGGGAGCTGTTTTTT. The J gene is TRBJ2-2, the V gene TRBV7-3; the D gene is possibly TRBD1 (6 bases). Germline CDR1 and CDR2: SGHTA and FQGTGA. The CDR3 length is 15 residues. V was shortened by 5 bases and J by 7 bases, with 17 bases between the two germline ends.

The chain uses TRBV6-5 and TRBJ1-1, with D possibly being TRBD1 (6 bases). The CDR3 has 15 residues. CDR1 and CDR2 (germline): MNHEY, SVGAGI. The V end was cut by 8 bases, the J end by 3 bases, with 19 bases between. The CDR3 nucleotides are TGTGCCAGCTATCTCTTCCGGGACACGGACACTGAAGCTTTCTTT. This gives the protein CASYLFRDTDTEAFF.

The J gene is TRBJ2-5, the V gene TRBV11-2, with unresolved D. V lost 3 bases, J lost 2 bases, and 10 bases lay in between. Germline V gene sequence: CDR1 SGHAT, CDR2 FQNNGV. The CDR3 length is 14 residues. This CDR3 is CASSFAPRQETQYF. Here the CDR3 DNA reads TGTGCCAGCAGCTTTGCCCCTAGACAAGAGACCCAGTACTTC.

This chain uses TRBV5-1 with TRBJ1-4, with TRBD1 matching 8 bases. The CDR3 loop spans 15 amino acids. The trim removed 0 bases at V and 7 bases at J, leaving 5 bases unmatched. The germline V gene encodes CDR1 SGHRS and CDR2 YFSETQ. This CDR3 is CASSLDQGAGEKLFF. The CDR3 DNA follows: TGCGCCAGCAGCTTGGATCAGGGGGCAGGTGAAAAACTGTTTTTT.

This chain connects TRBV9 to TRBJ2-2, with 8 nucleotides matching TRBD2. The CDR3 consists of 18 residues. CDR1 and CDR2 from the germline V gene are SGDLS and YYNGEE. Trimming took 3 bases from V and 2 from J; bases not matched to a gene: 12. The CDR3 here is CASSGIHISGTNTGELFF. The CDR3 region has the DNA TGTGCCAGCAGCGGGATTCACATTAGCGGGACCAACACCGGGGAGCTGTTTTTT.

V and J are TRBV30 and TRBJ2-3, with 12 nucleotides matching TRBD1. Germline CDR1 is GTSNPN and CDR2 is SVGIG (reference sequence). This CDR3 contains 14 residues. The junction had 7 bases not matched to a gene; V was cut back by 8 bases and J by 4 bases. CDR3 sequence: CAGPGTGGPDTQYF. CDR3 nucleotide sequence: TGTGCCGGACCCGGGACAGGGGGCCCAGATACGCAGTATTTT.

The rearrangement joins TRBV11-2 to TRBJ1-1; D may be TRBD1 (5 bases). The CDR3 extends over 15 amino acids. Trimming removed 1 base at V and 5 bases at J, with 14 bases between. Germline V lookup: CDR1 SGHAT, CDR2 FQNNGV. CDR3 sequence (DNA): TGTGCCAGCAGCTTAGGATGGACTCGGGGGACTGAAGCTTTCTTT. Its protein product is CASSLGWTRGTEAFF.

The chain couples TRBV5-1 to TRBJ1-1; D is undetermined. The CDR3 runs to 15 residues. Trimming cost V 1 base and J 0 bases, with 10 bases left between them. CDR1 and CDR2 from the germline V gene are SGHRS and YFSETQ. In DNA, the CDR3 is TGCGCCAGCAGCTTGTACACCTTAATGAACACTGAAGCTTTCTTT. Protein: CASSLYTLMNTEAFF.

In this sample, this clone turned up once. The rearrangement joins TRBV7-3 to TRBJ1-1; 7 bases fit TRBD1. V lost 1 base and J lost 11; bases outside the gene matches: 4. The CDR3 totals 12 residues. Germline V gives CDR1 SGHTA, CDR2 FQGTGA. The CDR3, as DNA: TGTGCCAGCAGCTTAAGAGAGGGGGCGGCTTTCTTT. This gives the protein CASSLREGAAFF.

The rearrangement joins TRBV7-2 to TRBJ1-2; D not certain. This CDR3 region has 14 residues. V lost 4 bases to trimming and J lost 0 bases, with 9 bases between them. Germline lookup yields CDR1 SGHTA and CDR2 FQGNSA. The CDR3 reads CASSSLRSNYGYTF. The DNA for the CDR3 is TGTGCCAGCAGCTCCCTTAGATCTAACTATGGCTACACCTTC.

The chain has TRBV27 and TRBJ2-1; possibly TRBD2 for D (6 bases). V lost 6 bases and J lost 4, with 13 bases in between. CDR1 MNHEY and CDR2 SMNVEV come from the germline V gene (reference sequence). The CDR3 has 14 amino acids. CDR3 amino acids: CASRPLANYNEQFF. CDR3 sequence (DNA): TGTGCCAGCAGACCGCTAGCGAATTACAATGAGCAGTTCTTC.

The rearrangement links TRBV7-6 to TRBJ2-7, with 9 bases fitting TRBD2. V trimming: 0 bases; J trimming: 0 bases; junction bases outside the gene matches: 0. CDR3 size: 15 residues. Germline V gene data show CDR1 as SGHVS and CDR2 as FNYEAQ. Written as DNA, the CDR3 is TGTGCCAGCAGCTTAGCTAGCGGGAGCTCCTACGAGCAGTACTTC. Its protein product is CASSLASGSSYEQYF.

As DNA, the CDR3 is TGTGCCTGGAGTGAGGGGAAGGTACCCTACGAGCAGTACTTC. Encoded protein: CAWSEGKVPYEQYF. V usage is TRBV30 and J usage is TRBJ2-7, with D perhaps matching TRBD1 (5 bases). Germline-derived CDR1 and CDR2 are GTSNPN and SVGIG (reference sequence). This CDR3 comprises 14 residues. The V end was cut by 1 base, the J end by 2 bases, with 12 bases between.

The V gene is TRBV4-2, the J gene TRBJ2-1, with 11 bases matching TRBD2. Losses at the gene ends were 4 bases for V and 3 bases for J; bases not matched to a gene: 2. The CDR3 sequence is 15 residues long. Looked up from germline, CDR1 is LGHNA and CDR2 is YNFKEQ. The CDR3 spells CASSPSGRSYNEQFF. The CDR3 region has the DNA TGTGCCAGCAGCCCTAGCGGGAGGAGCTACAATGAGCAGTTCTTC.

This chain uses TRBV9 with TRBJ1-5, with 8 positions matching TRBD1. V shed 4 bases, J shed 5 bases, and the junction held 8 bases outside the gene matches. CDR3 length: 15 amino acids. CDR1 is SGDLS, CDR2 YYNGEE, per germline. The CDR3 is CASSPRMTGDQPQHF. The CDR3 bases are TGTGCCAGCAGCCCCCGAATGACAGGGGATCAGCCCCAGCATTTT.

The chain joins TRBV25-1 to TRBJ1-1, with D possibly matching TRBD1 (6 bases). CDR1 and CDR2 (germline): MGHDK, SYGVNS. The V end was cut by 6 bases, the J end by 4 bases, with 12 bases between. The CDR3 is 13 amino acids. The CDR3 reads CASSAGESTEAFF. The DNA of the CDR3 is TGTGCCAGCAGCGCAGGGGAAAGCACTGAAGCTTTCTTT. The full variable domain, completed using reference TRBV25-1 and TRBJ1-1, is EADIYQTPRYLVIGTGKKITLECSQTMGHDKMYWYQQDPGMELHLIHYSYGVNSTEKGDLSSESTVSRIRTEHFPLTLESARPSHTSQYLCASSAGESTEAFFGQGTRLTVV.

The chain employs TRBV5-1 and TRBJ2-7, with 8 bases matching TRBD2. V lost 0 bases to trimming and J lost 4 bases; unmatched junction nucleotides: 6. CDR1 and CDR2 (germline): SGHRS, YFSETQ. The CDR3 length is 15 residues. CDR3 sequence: CASSLEAGVLYEQYF. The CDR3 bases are TGCGCCAGCAGCTTGGAAGCGGGAGTATTGTACGAGCAGTACTTC.

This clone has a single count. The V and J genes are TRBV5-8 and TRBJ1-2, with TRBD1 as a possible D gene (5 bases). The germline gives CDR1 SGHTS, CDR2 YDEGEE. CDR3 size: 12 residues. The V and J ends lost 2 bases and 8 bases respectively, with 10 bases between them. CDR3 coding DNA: TGTGCCAGCAGCTTCAGGGTTGAAGGCTACACCTTC. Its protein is CASSFRVEGYTF.

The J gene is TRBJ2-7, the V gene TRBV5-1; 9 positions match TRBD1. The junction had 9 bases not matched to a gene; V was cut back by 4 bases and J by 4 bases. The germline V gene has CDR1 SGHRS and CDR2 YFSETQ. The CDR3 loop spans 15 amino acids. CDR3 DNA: TGCGCCAGCAGCCCCCTCGGGACAGGGAATTACGAGCAGTACTTC. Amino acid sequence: CASSPLGTGNYEQYF.

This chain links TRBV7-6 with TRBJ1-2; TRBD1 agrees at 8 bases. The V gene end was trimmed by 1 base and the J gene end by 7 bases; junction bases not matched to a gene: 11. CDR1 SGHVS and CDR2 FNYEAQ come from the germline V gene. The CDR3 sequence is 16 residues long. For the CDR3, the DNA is TGTGCCAGCAGCTTAGGGGGCGGACAGGGAGGGTCTGGCTACACCTTC. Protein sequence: CASSLGGGQGGSGYTF.